This TCR beta chain was observed in a study of T and B cells in COVID-19 patients. Across the whole study: Peripheral blood came from COVID-19 patients with active infection or after recovery. Of over 18 active-infection patients, roughly eleven were critically ill with mechanical ventilation or extracorporeal membrane oxygenation. General observations from the study: Active COVID-19 showed highly clonal TRB repertoires; recovery showed diversity and richness above healthy donors.

TRB was amplified from about 250-500 ng of blood genomic DNA. TRB rearrangements were amplified by multiplex PCR with BIOMED2 TRB-A/B primers. TCRdb passed the multiplex PCR reads through MiXCR, listing each CDR3 protein once. The data contain around 28,000 distinct CDR3 sequences, roughly 33% of them singletons. The V gene end was trimmed by 6 bases and the J gene end by 1 base; junction bases not matched to a gene: 15. This CDR3 comprises 20 residues. Looked up from germline, CDR1 is MNHEY and CDR2 is SVGAGI. For this clonotype: The antigen remains undetermined.

This TCR derives from a human donor who had recovered from COVID-19. This rearrangement joins TRBV6-5 to TRBJ2-2; 12 bases line up with TRBD2. Specimen: blood. The CDR3 protein is CASRPETIQLAGGNTGELFF. CDR3 in DNA: TGTGCCAGCAGACCTGAGACAATCCAACTAGCGGGAGGGAACACCGGGGAGCTGTTTTTT.